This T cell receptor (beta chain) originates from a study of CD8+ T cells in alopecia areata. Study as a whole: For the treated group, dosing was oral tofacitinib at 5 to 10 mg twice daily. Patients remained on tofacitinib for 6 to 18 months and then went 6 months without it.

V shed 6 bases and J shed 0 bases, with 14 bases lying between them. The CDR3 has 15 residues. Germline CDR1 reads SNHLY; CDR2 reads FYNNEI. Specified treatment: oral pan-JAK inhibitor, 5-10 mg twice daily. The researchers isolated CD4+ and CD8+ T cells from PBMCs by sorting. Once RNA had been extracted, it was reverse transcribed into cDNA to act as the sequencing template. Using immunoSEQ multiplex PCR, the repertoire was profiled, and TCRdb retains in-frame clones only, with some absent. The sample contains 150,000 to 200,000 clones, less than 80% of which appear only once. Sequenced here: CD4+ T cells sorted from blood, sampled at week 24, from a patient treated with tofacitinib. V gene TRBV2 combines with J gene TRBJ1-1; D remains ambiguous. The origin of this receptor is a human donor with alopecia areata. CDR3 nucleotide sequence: TGTGCCAGCAGCCTGGTGGCGGATCTGAACACTGAAGCTTTCTTT. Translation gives CASSLVADLNTEAFF.